This T cell receptor beta chain was identified during a study of identifying expanded T cells in peripheral blood. Notes on the study in general: Variance in clone template counts between roughly 2-week samples significantly increased with total template count across all healthy donors. Technical replicates showed around 1.3 changed clones; approximately 2 weeks approximately 16; four weeks 19.

Some clones are missing from TCRdb's copy, which holds only in-frame ones; the method was immunoSEQ multiplex PCR. The sample has 75,000 to 95,000 clones, about 88% seen once. The germline gives CDR1 SGHAT, CDR2 FQDESV (reference sequence). This CDR3 comprises 16 residues. V lost 1 base and J lost 0, with 10 bases in between. Collection occurred without any documented infections or immune events in donors. A remark on this clone: Its specificity is not known.

V gene TRBV11-1 combines with J gene TRBJ1-3; D ambiguous. The sample taken for sequencing was blood. This clonotype was obtained from a person aged 18 to 70 in good health. The CDR3 region is CASSLGRTSSGNTIYF. DNA of the CDR3: TGTGCCAGCAGCTTAGGGCGGACGAGCTCTGGAAACACCATATATTTT.